This T cell receptor (beta chain) was observed in a study of blood T cells in healthy people across ages. The study's findings and limits: Researchers said unsorted PBMCs prevented a conclusive naive versus antigen-experienced comparison.

As for this clonotype: The target antigen is unknown.

PCR was performed a second time for roughly 7 to 11 cycles using a sample-barcoded 5' primer and a J-beta primer mix. Unique molecular identifiers of 12 random nucleotides labeled each cDNA. Using its own MiXCR run on the 5' RACE reads, TCRdb lists one record per CDR3 protein. Among about 780,000 distinct CDR3 sequences listed, more than 25% were seen once. The sample was also reused in another study, on T cells of mothers and their children. That investigation notes: Pairs that are related and pairs that are unrelated have TCR recombination output shaped similarly by thymic selection.

The sample consisted of blood. This receptor was identified in a boy aged 5-17 years in good health.

The CDR3 spells CASSPLTPDLNGEQYF. The CDR3 DNA follows: TGTGCCAGTAGTCCGTTGACACCCGACCTGAACGGGGAGCAGTACTTC. The rearrangement links TRBV19 to TRBJ2-7, with D uncertain. The V end was cut by 5 bases, the J end by 7 bases, with 24 bases between. CDR3 size: 16 residues. CDR1 and CDR2 (germline): LNHDA, SQIVND (reference sequence).